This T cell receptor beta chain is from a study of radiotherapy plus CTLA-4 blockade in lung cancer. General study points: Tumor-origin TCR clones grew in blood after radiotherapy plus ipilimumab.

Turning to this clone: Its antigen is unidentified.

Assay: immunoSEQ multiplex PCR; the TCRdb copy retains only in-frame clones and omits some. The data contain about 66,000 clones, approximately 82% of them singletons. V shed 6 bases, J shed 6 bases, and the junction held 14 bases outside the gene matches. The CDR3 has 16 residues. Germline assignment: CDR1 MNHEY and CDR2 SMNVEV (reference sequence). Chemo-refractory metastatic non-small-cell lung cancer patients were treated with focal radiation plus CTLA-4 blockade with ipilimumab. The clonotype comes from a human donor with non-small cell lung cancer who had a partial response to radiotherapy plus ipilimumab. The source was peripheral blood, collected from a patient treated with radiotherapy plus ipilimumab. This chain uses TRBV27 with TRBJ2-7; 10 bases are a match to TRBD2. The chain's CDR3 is CASSSSQLAGSPEQYF. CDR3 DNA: TGTGCCAGCAGCTCCTCCCAACTAGCGGGATCGCCCGAGCAGTACTTC.